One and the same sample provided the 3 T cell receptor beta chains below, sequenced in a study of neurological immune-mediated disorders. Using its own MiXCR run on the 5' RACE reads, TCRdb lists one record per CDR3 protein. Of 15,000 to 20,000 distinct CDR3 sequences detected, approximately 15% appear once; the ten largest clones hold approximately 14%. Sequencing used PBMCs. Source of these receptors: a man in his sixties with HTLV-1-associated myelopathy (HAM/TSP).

DNA for the CDR3: TGTGCCAGCAGTCCGCCGGGGAGGGGTTTGGATGCGCAGTACTTC. Its translation is CASSPPGRGLDAQYF. The V gene is TRBV12-3 or TRBV12-4, the J gene TRBJ2-7; 7 bases fit TRBD2. V was pared by 5 bases and J by 9 bases, with 16 bases of the junction left unmatched. This CDR3 comprises 15 residues.

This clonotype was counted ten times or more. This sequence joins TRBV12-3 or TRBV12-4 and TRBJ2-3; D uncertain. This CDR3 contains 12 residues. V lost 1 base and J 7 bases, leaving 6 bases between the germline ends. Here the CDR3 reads CASSLEAYTQYF. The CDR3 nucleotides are TGTGCCAGCAGTTTAGAGGCATATACGCAGTATTTT.

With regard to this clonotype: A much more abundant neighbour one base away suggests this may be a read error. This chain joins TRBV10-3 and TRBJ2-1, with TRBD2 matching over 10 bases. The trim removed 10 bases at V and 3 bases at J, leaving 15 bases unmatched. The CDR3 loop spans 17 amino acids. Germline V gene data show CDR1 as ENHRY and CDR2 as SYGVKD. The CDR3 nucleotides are TGTGCCACTGGCAGGACCTTAGCGGGGGGCTACTACAATGAGCAGTTCTTC. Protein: CATGRTLAGGYYNEQFF.